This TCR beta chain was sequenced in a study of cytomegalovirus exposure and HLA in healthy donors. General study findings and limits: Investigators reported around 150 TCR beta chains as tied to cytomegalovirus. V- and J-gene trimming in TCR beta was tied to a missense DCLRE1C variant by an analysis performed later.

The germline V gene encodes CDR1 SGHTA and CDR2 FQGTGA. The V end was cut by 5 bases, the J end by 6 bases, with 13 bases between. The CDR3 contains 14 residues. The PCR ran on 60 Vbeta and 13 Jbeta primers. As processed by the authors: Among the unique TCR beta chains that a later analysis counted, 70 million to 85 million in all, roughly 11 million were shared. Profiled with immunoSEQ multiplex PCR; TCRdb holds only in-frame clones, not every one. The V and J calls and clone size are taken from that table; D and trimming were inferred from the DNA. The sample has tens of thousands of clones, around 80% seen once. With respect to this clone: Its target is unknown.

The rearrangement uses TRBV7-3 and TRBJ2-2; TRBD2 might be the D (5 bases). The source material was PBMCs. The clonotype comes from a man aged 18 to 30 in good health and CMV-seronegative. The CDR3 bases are TGTGCCAGCAGCGTTTTGAGGGCCCCCGGGGAGCTGTTTTTT. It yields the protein CASSVLRAPGELFF.